This T cell receptor (beta chain) stems from a study of blood T cell repertoires in COVID-19. Study details: T cells, B-cell-depleted T cells, or PBMCs supplied cDNA or gDNA.

CDR1 SGHAT and CDR2 FQNNGV come from the germline V gene. V trimming: 8 bases; J trimming: 7 bases; junction bases outside the gene matches: 6. This CDR3 region has 12 residues. Original processing methods: Nucleated cell number was recorded as an estimate derived from reference gene primer amplification. Clones were read by immunoSEQ multiplex PCR, and TCRdb kept only the in-frame ones, dropping some. The V and J calls and clone size are taken from that table; D and trimming were inferred from the DNA. Of about 220,000 clones detected, approximately 83% appear once; the ten largest clones hold less than 2.5%.

Source material: peripheral blood. The chain uses TRBV11-2 and TRBJ1-2; 8 bases fit TRBD1. The TCR was taken from a woman aged 60-75 years with acute or convalescent COVID-19. The CDR3 reads CASQGAGVGYTF. The CDR3 DNA sequence: TGTGCCAGCCAGGGGGCTGGAGTTGGCTACACCTTC.